These 21 T cell receptor beta chains share one sample of origin, sequenced in a study of T cell repertoires in cytomegalovirus infection. From the reads, TCRdb called clonotypes with MiXCR, one entry per CDR3 protein. This sample carries about 770,000 distinct CDR3 sequences, under 35% of them seen once, and the ten largest clones take roughly 13%. The antigens for these receptors are not known. The starting material was cultured CD8+ T cells from PBMCs, obtained from culture after CMV antigen stimulation. The source of these receptors is a human donor in good health (CMV status not recorded). Some clones in this sample may be carry-over from other donors' samples.

This clonotype was seen only a few times. This chain joins TRBV2 and TRBJ2-2, with D maybe TRBD2 (5 bases). V was cut by 7 bases and J by 9 bases, with 30 bases left in between. Germline CDR1 reads SNHLY; CDR2 reads FYNNEI. This CDR3 spans 18 amino acids. The CDR3 reads CASTRAAWSPQGFRELFF. The CDR3 bases are TGTGCCAGCACGCGGGCAGCATGGTCCCCGCAAGGTTTCAGGGAGCTGTTTTTT.

The V and J genes are TRBV27 and TRBJ1-2; no clear D. The V end lost 4 bases, the J end lost 10 bases, and 10 bases lay between the germline ends. CDR3 length: 11 residues. Germline loops: CDR1 MNHEY, CDR2 SMNVEV (reference sequence). CDR3 bases: TGTGCCAGCAGTTCCGGGATTAACTACACCTTC. It specifies CASSSGINYTF.

This clonotype was seen a few times. This chain joins TRBV7-6 and TRBJ2-2, with D perhaps TRBD1 (6 bases). V was cut by 5 bases and J by 0 bases, with 16 bases left in between. The germline V gene encodes CDR1 SGHVS and CDR2 FNYEAQ. This CDR3 is 17 amino acids long. The CDR3 spells CASSPYVRQANTGELFF. The CDR3 DNA reads as TGTGCCAGCAGCCCTTACGTGAGACAGGCGAACACCGGGGAGCTGTTTTTT.

The chain couples TRBV19 to TRBJ2-2; 7 positions match TRBD1. V gave up 4 bases and J gave up 0 bases; unmatched junction bases: 5. The V gene's germline CDR1 is LNHDA and CDR2 SQIVND (reference sequence). CDR3 size: 16 residues. For the CDR3, the DNA is TGTGCCAGTAGTAGGGACAGATTTACGAACACCGGGGAGCTGTTTTTT. Translated, it gives CASSRDRFTNTGELFF.

This clonotype has a handful of counts. The chain uses TRBV7-8 and TRBJ2-2, with D possibly TRBD2 on 5 matching bases. The CDR3 sequence is 11 residues long. The germline gives CDR1 SGHVS, CDR2 FQNEAQ. Trimming removed 8 bases at V and 7 bases at J, with 8 bases between. For the CDR3, the DNA is TGTGCCAGCCCCGGAGGCGGGGAGCTGTTTTTT. Its translation is CASPGGGELFF.

The sample holds a few counts of this clonotype. This chain connects TRBV28 to TRBJ2-5, with 9 nucleotides matching TRBD2. Germline V gene sequence: CDR1 MDHEN, CDR2 SYDVKM. V was pared by 6 bases and J by 3 bases, with 5 bases of the junction left unmatched. This CDR3 comprises 14 residues. CDR3 loop: CASSTLAGEETQYF. The CDR3 DNA reads TGTGCCAGCAGCACCTTAGCGGGGGAAGAGACCCAGTACTTC.

V usage is TRBV20-1 and J usage is TRBJ2-7; possibly TRBD1 or TRBD2 for D (7 bases each). The CDR3 length is 15 residues. V shed 3 bases and J shed 3 bases, with 18 bases lying between them. Germline V gene data show CDR1 as DFQATT and CDR2 as SNEGSKA (reference sequence). DNA for the CDR3: TGCAGTGCTAGGGCACCTGACAGGGACTACTACGAGCAGTACGTC. This translates into CSARAPDRDYYEQYV.

This clonotype was observed a handful of times. The gene calls are TRBV7-9 and TRBJ2-1; a weak D match, TRBD2 (5 bases). CDR3 length equals 15 residues. V was shortened by 1 base and J by 8 bases, with 15 bases between the two germline ends. CDR1 and CDR2 from the germline V gene are SEHNR and FQNEAQ (reference sequence). CDR3 nucleotide sequence: TGTGCCAGCAGCTTAGTTGGGAGAAAATCCGATGAGCAGTTCTTC. The encoded protein is CASSLVGRKSDEQFF.

This clonotype has only a few counts. The rearrangement uses TRBV3-1 and TRBJ2-1; D possibly corresponds to TRBD2 (6 bases). Germline V CDR1 and CDR2: LGHDT, YNNKEL (reference sequence). This CDR3 region has 14 residues. Trimming shortened V by 3 bases and J by 14 bases, and 20 bases separated the two germline ends. DNA of the CDR3: TGTGCCAGCAGCCACCGGAGGGTCCGGTGGGTTGAGTTCTTC. Its translation is CASSHRRVRWVEFF.

In its sample, this clonotype was seen many times. CDR3: CASSLEVGGGGPYNEQFF. The CDR3 coding sequence is TGTGCCAGCAGCTTAGAGGTTGGCGGCGGGGGACCCTACAATGAGCAGTTCTTC. V usage is TRBV7-6 and J usage is TRBJ2-1; 7 bases are shared with TRBD2. V lost 1 base, J lost 2 bases, and 11 bases stayed unmatched. Germline CDR1 and CDR2: SGHVS and FNYEAQ. The CDR3 length is 18 residues.

J is TRBJ1-5 and V is TRBV6-1, with 9 nucleotides matching TRBD1. Germline values: CDR1 MNHNS, CDR2 SASEGT. V shed 3 bases, J shed 2 bases, and the junction held 5 bases outside the gene matches. The CDR3 contains 16 residues. The CDR3 DNA sequence: TGTGCCAGCAGTGAGCTGGACAGGGGTGGCAATCAGCCCCAGCATTTT. Translating gives CASSELDRGGNQPQHF.

The chain is built from TRBV7-9 and TRBJ2-1; no reliable D call. V was cut by 6 bases and J by 3 bases, with 9 bases left in between. Germline V gene data show CDR1 as SEHNR and CDR2 as FQNEAQ (reference sequence). This CDR3 contains 13 residues. The CDR3 here is CASSDGDYNEQFF. The DNA of the CDR3 is TGTGCCAGCAGTGACGGAGACTACAATGAGCAGTTCTTC.

The V and J genes are TRBV7-9 and TRBJ2-1; 8 positions match TRBD1. The CDR3 has 15 amino acids. Germline loops: CDR1 SEHNR, CDR2 FQNEAQ (reference sequence). The ends lost 6 bases at V and 6 bases at J; junction bases unmatched: 10. The CDR3 sequence is CASRGVAGGFNEQFF. The CDR3 coding sequence is TGTGCCAGCAGGGGAGTGGCAGGGGGCTTCAATGAGCAGTTCTTC.

The V call is TRBV7-2, the J call TRBJ2-7; a weak D match, TRBD2 (5 bases). CDR1 is SGHTA, CDR2 FQGNSA, per germline. The CDR3 covers 14 residues. The V end lost 5 bases, the J end lost 7 bases, and 18 bases lay between the germline ends. The CDR3 DNA follows: TGTGCCAGCAGCCAGGCGGTAGCGCCCCAAGAGCAGTACTTC. Translating gives CASSQAVAPQEQYF.

This clonotype was recorded a few times. The CDR3 DNA sequence: TGTGCCAGCAGCTTAGGGAATAGGGGAAGGGACTACGAGCAGTACGTC. Protein sequence: CASSLGNRGRDYEQYV. The chain uses TRBV7-8 and TRBJ2-7, with D perhaps TRBD1 (5 bases). V lost 1 base to trimming and J lost 3 bases, with 16 bases between them. Germline V CDR1 and CDR2: SGHVS, FQNEAQ. There are 16 residues in the CDR3.

This clonotype was seen a handful of times. The chain uses TRBV27 and TRBJ2-7; tentatively, D is TRBD2 (6 bases). Germline CDR1 MNHEY, CDR2 SMNVEV (reference sequence). The CDR3 totals 16 residues. The V and J ends lost 5 bases and 0 bases respectively, with 17 bases between them. CDR3: CASSLLAYGISYEQYF. Here the CDR3 DNA reads TGTGCCAGCAGTCTTCTAGCGTATGGAATCTCCTACGAGCAGTACTTC.

This clonotype was counted only a few times. This rearrangement joins TRBV6-5 to TRBJ2-1; 9 nucleotides agree with TRBD1. V shed 10 bases, J shed 10 bases, and the junction held 17 bases outside the gene matches. The germline gives CDR1 MNHEY, CDR2 SVGAGI. The CDR3 covers 15 residues. CDR3 protein: CATLEVDRGLYEQFF. In nucleotides, the CDR3 is TGTGCCACCCTTGAGGTGGACAGGGGATTATACGAGCAGTTCTTC.

The genes are TRBV7-8 and TRBJ1-2; D is unclear. V shed 2 bases and J shed 4 bases, with 14 bases lying between them. CDR1 SGHVS and CDR2 FQNEAQ come from the germline V gene. The CDR3 has 15 residues. CDR3 coding DNA: TGTGCCAGCAGCTTACCATCGGGCAGCCCCTATGGCTACACCTTC. Translating gives CASSLPSGSPYGYTF.

In regard to this clonotype: A much larger clone sits a single nucleotide away, making a read error possible. The rearrangement uses TRBV7-9 and TRBJ2-5, with 8 bases fitting TRBD1. Germline V gives CDR1 SEHNR, CDR2 FQNEAQ (reference sequence). CDR3 length equals 15 residues. V shed 1 base, J shed 5 bases, and the junction held 6 bases outside the gene matches. In nucleotides, the CDR3 is TGTGCCAGCAGCTTAGAGGACAGGGTATCGGAGACCCAGTACTTC. As protein: CASSLEDRVSETQYF.

V and J are TRBV20-1 and TRBJ1-2; tentative D call: TRBD1 (5 bases). From germline, CDR1 is DFQATT and CDR2 SNEGSKA (reference sequence). The CDR3 runs 16 residues. Trimming took 8 bases from V and 5 from J, leaving 27 bases between them. CDR3 amino acids: CSSYSGPTGPNYGYTF. The CDR3 DNA follows: TGCAGTTCGTATTCGGGGCCAACCGGGCCGAATTATGGCTACACCTTC.

This sequence joins TRBV7-6 and TRBJ2-7, with D perhaps TRBD1 (5 bases). This CDR3 has 15 amino acids. Germline V CDR1 and CDR2: SGHVS, FNYEAQ. V was cut by 2 bases and J by 3 bases, with 14 bases left in between. The CDR3 DNA reads as TGTGCCAGCAGCTTAAGGGGTATAGGGGACTACGAGCAGTACTTC. This translates into CASSLRGIGDYEQYF.